A selection of T cell receptor beta chains follows, all from one sample in a study of PD-L1 blockade in urothelial cancer. Here immunoSEQ multiplex PCR was the method, and the copy in TCRdb shows in-frame clones only, minus some. The sample contains 31,000 or so clones, roughly nine tenths of which appear only once. This sample comprised PBMCs, obtained around atezolizumab (anti-PD-L1) treatment. The receptors stem from a man older than 75 with urothelial cancer. The conserved cysteine and the conserved F or W are not part of the CDR3 here.

v_call,cdr3_aa
TRBV4-3,ASSQVRLSQRPSSYNEQF
TRBV4-2,ASSQDRSYLNTEAF
TRBV18,ASSPPIAGGPLNEQF
TRBV29-1,SVEGGGRGSLAKNIQY
TRBV5-1,ASSLSGQSYEQY
TRBV5-1,ASSLDPGQGVNTYGYT
TRBV2,ASMVDTINEQF
TRBV7-2,ASSLVDRTGGILF
TRBV25-1,ASIEPVNTGELF
TRBV7-7,ASSLGTSGIQETQY
TRBV7-9,ASSLGYAGGTQY
TRBV7-2,ASSRDFYNYEQY
TRBV12-5,ASGLDTGHYT
TRBV2,ASKRGNSGANVLT
TRBV6-1,ASSVGLAGGSYEQY
TRBV9,ASSVGGSGTSGLTDTQY
TRBV28,ATNRDTQTKNIQY
TRBV6-6,ASSYLTGRNTEAF
TRBV10-1,ASFRDRGEQY
TRBV5-4,ASSQLGAGGTDTQY
TRBV5-8,ASSLGQGSIQY
TRBV28,ASSPAGSRGNTEAF
TRBV11-3,ASSHSLDRAGTGELF
TRBV19,ASSSLGEAKNIQY
TRBV7-9,ASSLQGAGYEQY
TRBV5-1,ASSTRQGGDTEAF
TRBV30,AWSVILGTGITEAF
TRBV10-3,AIGGGASGNTIY
TRBV2,ATQGLSGNTIY
TRBV18,ASSPGQGSPHYGYT
TRBV6-5,ASSRTQSSYEQY
TRBV7-9,ASSLGDRGSNEQF
TRBV30,AWRSRLAGVQDTQY
TRBV28,ASSLWREGSGNTIY
TRBV19,ASSSMPGVAETQY
TRBV7-2,ASSPSGRGTDTQY
TRBV18,ASSPGRTGNTEAF
TRBV19,ASSIVGQGGSYEQY
TRBV11-3,ASSSPGLAGNEQF
TRBV7-2,ASSLGTAGNEQF
TRBV30,AWTGGLGQPQH
TRBV4-1,ASSQRTGSGNTIY
TRBV7-6,ASSSRVNTGELF
TRBV5-1,ASSLGGRAADTQY
TRBV5-1,ASSARGLTGGASGELF
TRBV4-1,ASSQGTSGRTDTQY
TRBV2,ASRDLSVQPY